Each of the 14 T cell receptor beta chains below was sequenced from the same sample in a study of blood T cell repertoires in COVID-19. Clones were read by immunoSEQ multiplex PCR, and TCRdb kept only the in-frame ones, dropping some. The sample contains around 63,000 clones, roughly 85% of which appear only once. The sequenced material came from peripheral blood. The receptors shown here come from a human donor in a cohort sampled during active COVID-19.

This clone was observed a single time. This rearrangement joins TRBV19 to TRBJ2-6, with 9 positions matching TRBD1. The CDR3 contains 19 residues. V lost 5 bases, J lost 0 bases, and 11 bases stayed unmatched. The V gene's germline CDR1 is LNHDA and CDR2 SQIVND (reference sequence). The CDR3 is CASSPRDRDFSSGANVLTF. In DNA form, the CDR3 reads TGTGCCAGTAGTCCCCGGGACAGGGATTTTAGCTCTGGGGCCAACGTCCTGACTTTC.

This chain connects TRBV3-1 (or the pseudogene TRBV3-2) to TRBJ2-1; D might be TRBD2 (5 bases). Germline assignment: CDR1 LGHDT and CDR2 YNNKEL (reference sequence). V was cut by 3 bases and J by 2 bases, with 17 bases left in between. This CDR3 contains 17 residues. The CDR3 spells CASSQGATARTYNEQFF. In DNA form, the CDR3 reads TGTGCCAGCAGCCAGGGAGCTACAGCACGAACCTACAATGAGCAGTTCTTC.

This rearrangement joins TRBV18 to TRBJ1-4, with a tentative D call TRBD1 (6 bases). CDR3 length: 14 amino acids. The V gene lost 3 bases and the J gene lost 8 bases, with 13 bases spanning the gap. Germline CDR1 and CDR2: KGHSH and LQKENI. The CDR3 sequence is CASSPQNGGEKLFF. In nucleotides, the CDR3 is TGTGCCAGCTCACCCCAAAATGGGGGCGAAAAACTGTTTTTT.

The chain combines TRBV2 with TRBJ1-4, with a weak D call TRBD1 (6 bases). The CDR3 sequence is 15 residues long. Germline V gene lookup returns CDR1 SNHLY and CDR2 FYNNEI. V lost 5 bases and J lost 3, with 13 bases in between. CDR3 loop: CASSRQGIPNEKLFF. In DNA form, the CDR3 reads TGTGCCAGCAGTCGTCAGGGGATTCCTAATGAAAAACTGTTTTTT.

The V and J genes are TRBV11-2 and TRBJ2-3, with a weak D call TRBD2 (6 bases). The germline V gene has CDR1 SGHAT and CDR2 FQNNGV. V shed 4 bases and J shed 2 bases, with 13 bases lying between them. The CDR3 consists of 15 residues. The CDR3 here is CASSSLAESTDTQYF. CDR3 DNA sequence: TGTGCCAGCAGCTCGTTAGCGGAATCCACAGATACGCAGTATTTT.

The J gene is TRBJ1-3, the V gene TRBV6-5; D unresolved. Germline V gene data show CDR1 as MNHEY and CDR2 as SVGAGI. Trimming removed 5 bases at V and 3 bases at J, with 8 bases between. The CDR3 is 13 amino acids. Here the CDR3 reads CASSKLSGNTIYF. Here the CDR3 DNA reads TGTGCCAGCAGTAAATTGAGTGGAAACACCATATATTTT.

The V gene is TRBV2, the J gene TRBJ1-5; no firm D call. CDR1 is SNHLY and CDR2 is FYNNEI in the germline V gene. V was cut by 0 bases and J by 6 bases, with 18 bases left in between. The CDR3 runs 17 residues. For the CDR3, the DNA is TGTGCCAGCAGTGAAGCGCTTCGAGCCGGGGTGGGTCAGCCCCAGCATTTT. Translated: CASSEALRAGVGQPQHF.

This clone has only one observation. The chain employs TRBV2 and TRBJ2-7, with 7 bases matching TRBD2. J gave up 3 bases and V 4 bases, and 15 bases lay outside the gene matches. From germline, CDR1 is SNHLY and CDR2 FYNNEI. This CDR3 is 17 amino acids long. DNA for the CDR3: TGTGCCAGCAGTGGGGGGGGACTACCGCGAGGAGACTACGAGCAGTACTTC. This encodes CASSGGGLPRGDYEQYF.

V gene TRBV27 combines with J gene TRBJ2-7, with 14 positions matching TRBD2. V was pared by 5 bases and J by 5 bases, with 8 bases of the junction left unmatched. The CDR3 sequence is 16 residues long. CDR1 is MNHEY and CDR2 is SMNVEV in the germline V gene (reference sequence). CDR3 residues: CASSPLTSGRAHEQYF. The CDR3 DNA sequence: TGTGCCAGCAGTCCTTTGACTAGCGGGAGGGCCCACGAGCAGTACTTC.

The V gene is TRBV2, the J gene TRBJ2-4; 8 bases line up with TRBD1. CDR3 size: 15 residues. Germline CDR1 and CDR2: SNHLY and FYNNEI. J lost 0 bases, V lost 9 bases, and 7 bases had no gene match. The DNA for the CDR3 is TGTGCCAGTCAGGGGGCAGTGGGAGCCAAAAACATTCAGTACTTC. Translation gives CASQGAVGAKNIQYF.

The genes are TRBV30 and TRBJ2-7; D is unresolved. V gave up 0 bases and J gave up 6 bases, with 12 bases separating them. From germline, CDR1 is GTSNPN and CDR2 SVGIG (reference sequence). CDR3 length: 13 amino acids. CDR3 in amino acids: CAWSVERPGEQYF. Here the CDR3 DNA reads TGTGCCTGGAGTGTGGAGAGGCCCGGCGAGCAGTACTTC.

This chain uses TRBV18 with TRBJ2-2, with D possibly being TRBD1 (7 bases). The germline V and J ends were trimmed by 6 bases and 5 bases, with 19 bases remaining between them. CDR1 is KGHSH and CDR2 is LQKENI in the germline V gene. The CDR3 is 16 amino acids. The DNA for the CDR3 is TGTGCCAGCTCTCGGCAGGGGGGCAGTTGGACCGGGGAGCTGTTTTTT. Its translation: CASSRQGGSWTGELFF.

V and J are TRBV10-3 and TRBJ1-5; tentative D call: TRBD1 (5 bases). V lost 10 bases, J lost 3 bases, and 13 bases lay in between. The CDR3 is 13 residues long. Germline V lookup: CDR1 ENHRY, CDR2 SYGVKD. This chain's CDR3 is CATKDTFNQPQHF. CDR3 coding DNA: TGTGCCACCAAGGACACCTTCAATCAGCCCCAGCATTTT.

The chain links TRBV4-1 to TRBJ2-7, with a tentative D call TRBD1 (6 bases). CDR3 size: 15 residues. Germline-derived CDR1 and CDR2 are MGHRA and YSYEKL. V was pared by 4 bases and J by 0 bases, with 13 bases between. Here the CDR3 reads CASSPQGFASYEQYF. CDR3 nucleotides: TGCGCCAGCAGCCCCCAGGGGTTTGCCTCCTACGAGCAGTACTTC.